This record concerns one T cell receptor beta chain sequence. Its matching antigen is unknown. The data derive from a study of vaccination and CD4 T cells after COVID-19. Whole-study context: The post-COVID samples were taken a median around 93 days after diagnosis, anywhere from 35 to 161. Whole-study results and caveats: Reactive clonotype counts went from median 21 after infection to roughly 40 after vaccination, nonsignificantly. A median of approximately 90% of reactive clones, in convalescent patients, became evident only post-vaccination.

As to treatment: approximately nine-day PBMC culture with coronavirus spike peptide pools or control peptides (ViraFEST assay). CDR1 is DFQATT, CDR2 SNEGSKA, per germline (reference sequence). CDR3 size: 13 residues. V was cut by 6 bases and J by 1 base, with 7 bases left in between. The Oncomine TCR Beta short-read assay was applied to DNA of cultured CD4+ T cells. TCRdb called the PCR reads again in MiXCR, with one record for every CDR3 protein. The sample contains over 8,500 distinct CDR3 sequences, roughly three quarters of which appear only once. This chain links TRBV20-1 with TRBJ1-6, with D uncertain. The sample was CD4+ T cells from blood, cultured in vitro. This receptor was obtained from a human donor who had recovered from COVID-19. The chain's CDR3 is CSARGSYNSPLHF. The CDR3, as DNA: TGCAGTGCCCGGGGTTCCTATAATTCACCCCTCCACTTT.